The clone carrying this TCR beta chain was seen more than once but under ten times. The target antigen is unknown. The data belong to a study of blood T cells in healthy people across ages. Broader study findings: Getting older went along with TCR beta diversity per million T cells dropping roughly linearly.

Between the trimmed V and J ends, which lost 5 bases and 6 bases, there was a span of 7 bases. The CDR3 has 11 residues. Germline assignment: CDR1 SEHNR and CDR2 FQNEAQ (reference sequence). Individuals who donated were healthy Caucasians from Russia aged about 6 to 95. With a J-beta primer mix and a sample-barcoded 5' primer, a second PCR ran about 7 to 12 cycles. TCRdb passed the 5' RACE reads through MiXCR, listing each CDR3 protein once. There are about 720,000 distinct CDR3 sequences in the sample; around a quarter occur only once, and under 4.5% lies in the top ten. The same sample was also used in a study of T cells of mothers and their children.

The chain carries TRBV7-9 and TRBJ1-2; a possible D gene is TRBD1 (5 bases). This clonotype originated in a boy aged 5-17 years in good health. Sequenced material: blood. The CDR3 spells CASSETDGYTF. The CDR3 bases are TGTGCCAGCAGCGAGACAGATGGCTACACCTTC.